These T cell receptor beta chains were read from a single sample in a study of T-cell memory formation after mild COVID-19. TCRdb redid the calling of the 5' RACE reads with MiXCR, one entry per CDR3 protein. The sample yields some 300,000 distinct CDR3 sequences, 20% seen once. Sequencing was done on a sample of PBMCs or a T cell subset sorted from them (not recorded which). These TCRs come from a man aged 18 to 30 who had mild COVID-19 (a few samples of this study predate the infection). Cell type and time point are not known. Each CDR3 is given with its conserved first and last residue. A D gene is named only where the DNA matches it firmly. Size is omitted from some rows. Given values are once, few, many or a class for expanded clones.

v_gene	abundance	j_gene	d_gene	CDR3aa	CDR3nt
TRBV7-2	.	TRBJ2-5	TRBD2	CASSLRGGAWETQYF	TGTGCCAGCAGCTTACGCGGGGGGGCTTGGGAGACCCAGTACTTC
TRBV5-1	few	TRBJ2-2	TRBD1	CASSTSTGSTGELFF	TGCGCCAGCAGCACCTCGACAGGGAGCACCGGGGAGCTGTTTTTT
TRBV5-1	many	TRBJ2-5	.	CASSLEGYRETQYF	TGCGCCAGCAGCTTGGAGGGGTACCGGGAGACCCAGTACTTC
TRBV6-5	.	TRBJ2-5	.	CASSTTVGAWETQYF	TGTGCCAGCAGTACCACCGTGGGCGCGTGGGAGACCCAGTACTTC
TRBV20-1	.	TRBJ2-7	.	CSASAQGGSSYEQYF	TGCAGTGCTAGCGCGCAGGGGGGGAGCTCCTACGAGCAGTACTTC
TRBV6-5	.	TRBJ2-1	.	CASSLGGQGPREEFF	TGTGCCAGCAGCCTCGGGGGCCAGGGGCCTAGAGAGGAGTTCTTC
TRBV5-1	.	TRBJ2-5	TRBD2	CASSPGGLGRQETQYF	TGCGCCAGCAGCCCGGGGGGACTAGGTAGACAAGAGACCCAGTACTTC
TRBV11-2	.	TRBJ2-1	TRBD1	CASSSGTGVPEINEQFF	TGTGCCAGCAGCTCCGGGACAGGGGTCCCTGAAATTAATGAGCAGTTCTTC
TRBV7-2	.	TRBJ1-5	TRBD1	CASSSRGGQPQHF	TGTGCCAGCAGCTCCAGGGGGGGTCAGCCCCAGCATTTT
TRBV4-3	few	TRBJ2-4	TRBD1	CASSHGDRQNIQYF	TGCGCCAGCAGCCACGGGGACAGACAAAACATTCAGTACTTC
TRBV6-5	.	TRBJ2-3	.	CASSYSRGRDTQYF	TGTGCCAGCAGTTACTCGAGGGGAAGGGATACGCAGTATTTT
TRBV4-3	.	TRBJ2-5	.	CASSQARFRETQYF	TGCGCCAGCAGCCAAGCCCGATTTAGAGAGACCCAGTACTTC
TRBV5-1	few	TRBJ2-1	.	CASSLGWEQFF	TGCGCCAGCAGCTTGGGTTGGGAGCAGTTCTTC
TRBV5-6	few	TRBJ1-1	.	CASSLRTEAFF	TGTGCCAGCAGCTTAAGGACGGAAGCTTTCTTT
TRBV12-3/TRBV12-4	few	TRBJ1-3	.	CASSLRVSSGNTIYF	TGTGCCAGCAGTTTAAGGGTATCCAGTGGAAACACCATATATTTT
TRBV7-7	.	TRBJ2-5	.	CASSSELFGETKYF	TGTGCCAGCAGCTCCGAGCTTTTCGGAGAGACCAAGTACTTC
TRBV5-1	.	TRBJ1-3	.	CASSLQGNTIYF	TGCGCCAGCAGCCTCCAGGGAAACACCATATATTTT
TRBV30	.	TRBJ2-7	.	CAWSFPGGTYEQYF	TGTGCCTGGAGTTTCCCGGGGGGCACCTACGAGCAGTACTTC
TRBV5-1	.	TRBJ2-1	TRBD1	CASSLIWTGAVEQFF	TGCGCCAGCAGCTTGATATGGACAGGGGCGGTTGAGCAGTTCTTC
TRBV20-1	.	TRBJ2-5	.	CSARDRLRASETQYF	TGCAGTGCTAGAGATCGCCTCAGGGCTTCGGAGACCCAGTACTTC
TRBV4-1	once	TRBJ1-5	.	CASSQVSGFSNQPQHF	TGCGCCAGCAGCCAAGTCTCAGGTTTTAGCAATCAGCCCCAGCATTTT